This T cell receptor beta chain appears in the sequencing data of a study of a mutant IDH1 vaccine in newly diagnosed glioma. Turning to this clone: Its target is not known.

CDR3 length equals 15 residues. The germline V gene has CDR1 MNHNY and CDR2 SVGAGI (reference sequence). V dropped 2 bases and J dropped 0 bases, with 11 bases sitting between them. Profiling relied on immunoSEQ multiplex PCR, and the TCRdb table lists in-frame clones only, not all of them. Here the sample spans 31,000 or so clones, more than 75% being singletons. The time point here: week 35, safety follow-up. The vaccine gave 300 ug of a 20-mer mutant IDH1 peptide subcutaneously per dose. The V call is TRBV6-6, the J call TRBJ2-7; D remains ambiguous. This specimen consisted of PBMCs, obtained from a glioma patient whose treatment included an IDH1 peptide vaccine. This sequence originates from a man in his thirties or forties with glioma. The CDR3 reads CASSYRHISSYEQYF. In DNA, the CDR3 is TGTGCCAGCAGTTACCGACACATAAGCTCCTACGAGCAGTACTTC.